The clone carrying this T cell receptor beta chain was counted many times. Its antigen remains unidentified. The source of the sample is a study of T cells in Graves' hyperthyroidism and ophthalmopathy. Points from the study as a whole: Most thyroid clonotypes expanded above 0.001 appeared in blood too.

Researchers amplified the TCR beta CDR3 regions from RNA transcripts. HTBI primers were the set used in a first-round RT-PCR of the TCR CDR3. TCRdb called the multiplex PCR reads again in MiXCR, with one record for every CDR3 protein. The table shows around 250,000 distinct CDR3 sequences, with roughly 15% occurring only once. CDR3 length: 17 amino acids. Unmatched junction bases numbered 9, after V lost 2 bases and J lost 2 bases. Germline assignment: CDR1 SEHNR and CDR2 FQNEAQ (reference sequence). This sequence was found in a woman aged 18 to 35 with Graves' ophthalmopathy. Sequencing input: blood. V and J are TRBV7-9 and TRBJ1-2; 9 nucleotides agree with TRBD1. CDR3 residues: CASSLSLRTGGNYGYTF. DNA for the CDR3: TGTGCCAGCAGCTTATCACTTCGCACAGGGGGCAACTATGGCTACACCTTC.